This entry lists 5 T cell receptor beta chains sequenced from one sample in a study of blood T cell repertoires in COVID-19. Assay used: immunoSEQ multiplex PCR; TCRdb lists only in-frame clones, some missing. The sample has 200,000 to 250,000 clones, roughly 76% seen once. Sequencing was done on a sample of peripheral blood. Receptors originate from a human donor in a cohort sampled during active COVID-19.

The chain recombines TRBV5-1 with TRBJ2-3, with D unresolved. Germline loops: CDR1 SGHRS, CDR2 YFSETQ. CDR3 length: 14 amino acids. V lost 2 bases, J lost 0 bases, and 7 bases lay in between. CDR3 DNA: TGCGCCAGCAGCTTACAGACAAGCACAGATACGCAGTATTTT. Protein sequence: CASSLQTSTDTQYF.

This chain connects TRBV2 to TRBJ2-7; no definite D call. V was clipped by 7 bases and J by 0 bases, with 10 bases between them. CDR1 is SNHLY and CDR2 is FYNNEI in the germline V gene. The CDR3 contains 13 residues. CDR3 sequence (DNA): TGTGCCAGCAAAGCGTTTAGCTCCTACGAGCAGTACTTC. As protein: CASKAFSSYEQYF.

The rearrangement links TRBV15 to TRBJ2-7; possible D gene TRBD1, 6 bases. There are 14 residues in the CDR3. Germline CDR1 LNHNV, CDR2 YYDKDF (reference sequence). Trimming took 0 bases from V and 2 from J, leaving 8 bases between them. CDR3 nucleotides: TGTGCCACCAGCAGAGACAGGGGTGCCTACGAGCAGTACTTC. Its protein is CATSRDRGAYEQYF.

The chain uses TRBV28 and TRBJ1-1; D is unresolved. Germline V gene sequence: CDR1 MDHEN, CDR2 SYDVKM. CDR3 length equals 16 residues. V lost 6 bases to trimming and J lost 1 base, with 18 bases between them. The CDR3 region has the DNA TGTGCCAGCAGCCTAGGTGGCGAGCTTCGGAACACTGAAGCTTTCTTT. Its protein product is CASSLGGELRNTEAFF.

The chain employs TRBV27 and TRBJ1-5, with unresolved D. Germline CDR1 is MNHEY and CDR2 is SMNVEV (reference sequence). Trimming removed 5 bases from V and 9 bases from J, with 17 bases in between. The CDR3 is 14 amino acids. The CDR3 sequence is CASSPQVAVLPQHF. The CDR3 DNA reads TGTGCCAGCAGTCCTCAGGTGGCAGTCCTGCCCCAGCATTTT.